This TCR beta chain was sequenced for a study of identical twins. Points from the study as a whole: Beta out-of-frame sequences showed weaker excess twin sharing.

TCRdb called the 5' RACE reads again in MiXCR, with one record for every CDR3 protein. The table shows around 240,000 distinct CDR3 sequences, with more than 9% occurring only once. The V gene end was trimmed by 3 bases and the J gene end by 4 bases; junction bases not matched to a gene: 6. The CDR3 consists of 13 residues. Germline V gives CDR1 DFQATT, CDR2 SNEGSKA (reference sequence). A note on this clonotype: What it binds is not known.

The sequence was collected from a middle-aged man in good health. The specimen sequenced was memory T cells sorted from blood. This chain uses TRBV20-1 with TRBJ2-7, with 7 bases identical to TRBD2. CDR3 in DNA: TGCAGTGCTAGGAAGCGGGAACGTTACGAGCAGTACTTC. The encoded protein is CSARKRERYEQYF.